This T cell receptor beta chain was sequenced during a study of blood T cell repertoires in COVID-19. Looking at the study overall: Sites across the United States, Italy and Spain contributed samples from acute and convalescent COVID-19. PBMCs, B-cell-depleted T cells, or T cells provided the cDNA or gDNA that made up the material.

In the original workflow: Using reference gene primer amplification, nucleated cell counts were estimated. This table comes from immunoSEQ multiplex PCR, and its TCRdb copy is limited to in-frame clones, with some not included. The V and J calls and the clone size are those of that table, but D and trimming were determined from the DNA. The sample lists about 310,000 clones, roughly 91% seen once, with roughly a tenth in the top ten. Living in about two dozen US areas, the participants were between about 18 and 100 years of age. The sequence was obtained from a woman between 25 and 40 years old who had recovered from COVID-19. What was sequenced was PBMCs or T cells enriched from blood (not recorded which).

Here the CDR3 reads CASSLSQAYEQYF. CDR3 DNA: TGCGCCAGCAGCTTGTCTCAGGCCTACGAGCAGTACTTC. J is TRBJ2-7 and V is TRBV5-1; D is undetermined. The germline V gene has CDR1 SGHRS and CDR2 YFSETQ. The V and J ends lost 1 base and 2 bases respectively, with 7 bases between them. There are 13 residues in the CDR3.